This TCR beta chain was identified in a study of cytotoxic CD8 clonotypes in ibrutinib-treated CLL (dated by TCRdb to 2020 to 2023). A note on the overall study: The cohort included about 15 treatment-naive and around 10 relapsed/refractory patients; roughly 17 were IGHV unmutated. Responses were partial in some 24 patients and complete in 2; after median roughly 69 months follow-up, about 14 stayed in remission and some twelve progressed. Response samples were obtained after a median of 12 months of treatment, with a range of roughly 6 to 40 months. On average, each sample yielded around 250,000 productive templates and roughly 95,000 productive rearrangements. Of the 85 to 90 participants in the trial, about two dozen had longitudinal samples available. Cryopreserved peripheral blood mononuclear cells were obtained prior to treatment, at the time of response, and at either disease progression or sustained remission. Overall results and qualifications from the work: Baseline clonality exceeded that of age-matched healthy donors and correlated strongly with circulating CD8+ T-cell counts. At ibrutinib response clonality went up, during sustained remission it held steady, and at progression it dropped back toward baseline. Public clonotypes were found to be uncommon and were observed to contract or remain stable during treatment; the increase in clonality was shown to reflect expansion of private clonotypes at ibrutinib response. Sampling times were not matched between sustained-remission and progressing patients, and lymph node repertoires were not studied.

Including the terminal cysteine and phenylalanine, the CDR3 comprises 14 residues. Only the CDR3 region is kept as DNA, spanning 42 bases read in frame from base 1. In the germline V gene, CDR1 corresponds to KGHSH and CDR2 to LQKENI. V gives up 3 bases and J gives up 7 bases, and the segment between their germline ends measures 16 bases. Around 1.8 micrograms of genomic DNA were extracted from cryopreserved PBMCs for TCR beta library preparation. High-throughput TCR beta sequencing was performed on longitudinal blood samples from CLL patients receiving ibrutinib monotherapy. Patients were enrolled in a phase 2 open-label single-center ibrutinib monotherapy trial. As concerns this clone: Its cognate antigen has yet to be identified. No much larger clone is present one base from it, and per-base qualities are unavailable.

The goal of deep resolution MiSeq sequencing was a depth between 1 in 1 million and 1 in 200,000 T cells, and coverage averaged 10x per clonotype. TCR beta libraries were generated with the immunoSEQ hsTCRB Kit. As for the authors' bioinformatics: Data were analyzed with ImmunoSEQ Data Assistant and ImmunoSEQ Analyzer, with V, D and J genes assigned per IMGT definitions. Clonality, which ranges from 0 to 1, was calculated as one minus the normalized Shannon entropy of productive rearrangement frequencies. Public clonotype analysis was restricted to overrepresented clonotypes comprising at least 0.05% of each patient's repertoire. About twelve repertoires from age-matched healthy donors, obtained from immuneACCESS, served as clonality controls. Sourced from immuneACCESS, this table was stored by TCRdb with only in-frame sequences that have V and J called. A share of the clones is absent; for the studies checked, an unresolved V gene accounts for under half, and the remainder has no known explanation. D and trimming come from the DNA, and the V and J calls and clone size come from that table. In this sample the table shows around 30,000 clones, roughly 60% of which occur a single time. The ten largest clones capture around 13% of the sample.

This receptor was identified in a human donor with chronic lymphocytic leukemia. The V and J genes are TRBV18 and TRBJ2-7; the D assignment is uncertain and may be TRBD1 or TRBD2, with 5 bases supporting each. The sample here was PBMCs, taken before ibrutinib treatment. At the DNA level, the sequence is TGTGCCAGCTCACCCACCGCCGGGGCGCGGGAGCAGTACTTC. This yields the protein CASSPTAGAREQYF.